The rows below give T cell receptor beta chains drawn from one sample of a study of blood T cell repertoires in COVID-19. Repertoires were generated with immunoSEQ multiplex PCR, while TCRdb's copy carries only in-frame clones and drops some. The sample includes around 72,000 clones, around four fifths of them seen just once. Input material: peripheral blood. The receptors here all came from an elderly woman with acute or convalescent COVID-19. Each CDR3 is given with its conserved first and last residue. D genes are given only for firm matches. Clone sizes are given selectively: once, few, many, or a class where the clone is expanded.

j_gene | abundance | d_gene | v_gene | CDR3nt | CDR3aa
TRBJ2-5 | few | - | TRBV5-4 | TGTGCCAGCAGCCCGCCTCGCGGGAACGGCCAAGAGACCCAGTACTTC | CASSPPRGNGQETQYF
TRBJ2-1 | many | TRBD2 | TRBV14 | TGTGCCAGCAGCCTGTCGGGTAGCGGGGGGAATGAGCAGTTCTTC | CASSLSGSGGNEQFF
TRBJ2-5 | once | - | TRBV6-5 | TGTGCCAGCAGTTTACAGGGAATGGAAGAGACCCAGTACTTC | CASSLQGMEETQYF
TRBJ1-1 | - | - | TRBV7-9 | TGTGCCAGCAGCTTCCCGAGGAGGGGAGGGAGGGCTGAAGCTTTCTTT | CASSFPRRGGRAEAFF
TRBJ2-7 | - | TRBD2 | TRBV24-1 | TGTGCCACCAGTCGTGGGAGGGCCTCCTACGAGCAGTACTTC | CATSRGRASYEQYF
TRBJ1-4 | few | TRBD1 | TRBV7-9 | TGTGCCAGCACCATAGGGACAGCTAATGAAAAACTGTTTTTT | CASTIGTANEKLFF
TRBJ2-2 | - | - | TRBV12-3/TRBV12-4 | TGTGCCAGCAGAGGACTCTTCGAGGGGGAGCTGTTTTTT | CASRGLFEGELFF
TRBJ2-1 | - | TRBD2 | TRBV4-1 | TGCGCCAGCAGCCAAGAACTAGCGGGAGGGCATAAGGATGAGCAGTTCTTC | CASSQELAGGHKDEQFF
TRBJ1-3 | - | - | TRBV7-7 | TGTGCTAGCAGCTCTGGGAGGGCGTACGGAAACACCATATATTTT | CASSSGRAYGNTIYF
TRBJ1-1 | - | - | TRBV7-6 | TGTGCCAGCAGCTTAGCGAGCCAGGGGTGGGCTGAAGCTTTCTTT | CASSLASQGWAEAFF
TRBJ1-2 | - | TRBD1 | TRBV10-2 | TGCGCCAGCAGCGTGGACAGGGGTGTCAGCTACACCTTC | CASSVDRGVSYTF
TRBJ1-6 | few | TRBD1 | TRBV2 | TGTGCCAGCAGCCCAGGGGGCTCACCCCTCCACTTT | CASSPGGSPLHF
TRBJ1-2 | - | - | TRBV18 | TGTGCCAGCTCGCTGGGGACAAAAAGGGGCTACACCTTC | CASSLGTKRGYTF
TRBJ2-3 | once | - | TRBV7-6 | TGTGCCAGCAGCTCCCAAATAAGAGCCACAGATACGCAGTATTTT | CASSSQIRATDTQYF
TRBJ2-1 | - | - | TRBV27 | TGTGCCAGCAGTTCATCCCTCGGTCCCCCCAATGAGCAGTTCTTC | CASSSSLGPPNEQFF
TRBJ2-6 | - | - | TRBV29-1 | TGCAGCGTCCTAACGGAGTCGAGATCGAGCTCTGGGGCCAACGTCCTGACTTTC | CSVLTESRSSSGANVLTF
TRBJ1-5 | - | - | TRBV27 | TGTGCCAGCAGTTCGGGAGTTAGGATGACCCAGCATTTT | CASSSGVRMTQHF
TRBJ2-7 | few | TRBD1 | TRBV11-2 | TGTGCCAGCAGCTCCCGGACAGGGGAAATCTCCTACGAGCAGTACTTC | CASSSRTGEISYEQYF
TRBJ2-5 | - | TRBD2 | TRBV7-6 | TGTGCCAGCAGCCTAGGGGGTAGGCGTGCGGGAGGGTACCAAGAGACCCAGTACTTC | CASSLGGRRAGGYQETQYF
TRBJ2-4 | - | - | TRBV19 | TGTGCCAGTAGTCTATCAGGGGTCCGGGCCAAAAACATTCAGTACTTC | CASSLSGVRAKNIQYF
TRBJ1-4 | - | - | TRBV18 | TGTGCCAGCTCGCCTAGTCAGGGAATTAATGAAAAACTGTTTTTT | CASSPSQGINEKLFF
TRBJ2-5 | - | TRBD2 | TRBV30 | TGTGCCTGGAGCCCCGGGACTACCCAGCAAGAGACCCAGTACTTC | CAWSPGTTQQETQYF
TRBJ2-1 | - | TRBD2 | TRBV15 | TGTGCCACCCTTTCAGGTGGTAGCGGGTTCCACAATGAGCAGTTCTTC | CATLSGGSGFHNEQFF
TRBJ2-3 | - | - | TRBV4-1 | TGCGCCAGCAGCCAAGTCGCAGGGCCCACAGATACGCAGTATTTT | CASSQVAGPTDTQYF
TRBJ2-1 | few | TRBD1 | TRBV9 | TGTGCCAGCAGCGTACAGGGGGCAAGGGACAATGAGCAGTTCTTC | CASSVQGARDNEQFF
TRBJ1-5 | - | TRBD1 | TRBV19 | TGTGCCAGTAGTATAGGCGGACAGGGTGGTCAGCCCCAGCATTTT | CASSIGGQGGQPQHF
TRBJ1-5 | - | - | TRBV10-3 | TGTGCCATCAGTGAGGACAGGTCCGGGCAGCCCCAGCATTTT | CAISEDRSGQPQHF
TRBJ1-2 | - | TRBD1 | TRBV15 | TGTGCCACCAGCAGAGATCTAGGGGGCATTGGCTACACCTTC | CATSRDLGGIGYTF
TRBJ1-1 | - | TRBD1 | TRBV7-2 | TGTGCCAGCAGCCAAAGGACAGGGGACACTGAAGCTTTCTTT | CASSQRTGDTEAFF
TRBJ2-7 | - | - | TRBV7-9 | TGTGCCAGCACCGGACAGTCCTCCTACGAGCAGTACTTC | CASTGQSSYEQYF
TRBJ1-3 | - | - | TRBV5-5 | TGTGCCAGCAGCTCAGTATCAGGAAACACCATATATTTT | CASSSVSGNTIYF
TRBJ2-7 | - | - | TRBV5-5 | TGTGCCAGCAGCTTAAATTCGGTGCAGGGCTACGAGCAGTACTTC | CASSLNSVQGYEQYF
TRBJ2-5 | - | TRBD1 | TRBV15 | TGTGCCACCAGCAGGACAGGGGATGAGGAGACCCAGTACTTC | CATSRTGDEETQYF
TRBJ2-5 | - | TRBD1 | TRBV11-3 | TGTGCCAGCAGCTTGGACAGGGGCGGTGAGACCCAGTACTTC | CASSLDRGGETQYF
TRBJ2-7 | - | - | TRBV5-4 | TGTGCCAGCAGCCATAGCGGATACTACGAGCAGTACTTC | CASSHSGYYEQYF
TRBJ2-3 | - | - | TRBV30 | TGTGCCTGGAGTGTAGGCCCAGCAGTCGGGGAAACACTCCTCACATCTGATACGCAGTATTTT | CAWSVGPAVGETLLTSDTQYF
TRBJ1-3 | - | - | TRBV5-5 | TGTGCCAGCAGCTTGGGCGGGACCCACTCTGGAAACACCATATATTTT | CASSLGGTHSGNTIYF
TRBJ2-7 | - | TRBD2 | TRBV9 | TGTGCCAGCAGCGTGAGCGGGAGGAGCTCCTACGAGCAGTACTTC | CASSVSGRSSYEQYF
TRBJ2-1 | - | TRBD2 | TRBV19 | TGTGCCAGTAGTACAGGGACTAGCGGGAGAATGAATGAGCAGTTCTTC | CASSTGTSGRMNEQFF
TRBJ2-1 | - | TRBD2 | TRBV7-6 | TGTGCCAGCAGCTCTCTAGCGGGAGGAAGAAACAATGAGCAGTTCTTC | CASSSLAGGRNNEQFF
TRBJ2-5 | - | TRBD1 | TRBV5-1 | TGCGCCAGCAGCCACGGACAGGGGTACCAAGAGACCCAGTACTTC | CASSHGQGYQETQYF
TRBJ1-4 | few | - | TRBV7-8 | TGTGCCAGCAGCTCCTCAGGGAAAGCTAATGAAAAACTGTTTTTT | CASSSSGKANEKLFF